These T cell receptor beta chains were read from a single sample in a study of T-cell memory formation after mild COVID-19. TCRdb reprocessed the 5' RACE reads with MiXCR, giving one entry per CDR3 protein. The data contain roughly 250,000 distinct CDR3 sequences, 16% of them seen just once; the ten biggest clones take up 20% to 25%. Specimen: PBMCs or a T cell subset sorted from them (not recorded which). Every receptor here comes from a man between 18 and 29 years old who had mild COVID-19 (a few samples of this study predate the infection). Cell type and time point are not known. Both conserved end residues are part of each CDR3. D genes are given only for firm matches. Rows may omit the clone size; those that give it use once, few, many or a size class.

- | TRBJ1-2 | TRBV6-1 | - | CASSEVPGDGGYTF | TGTGCCAGCAGTGAAGTACCAGGGGATGGCGGCTACACCTTC
- | TRBJ1-1 | TRBV29-1 | - | CSAEKGQWRGKAFF | TGCAGCGCCGAGAAGGGTCAGTGGAGGGGCAAGGCTTTCTTT
few | TRBJ1-2 | TRBV6-4 | - | CASSDSGSYGYTF | TGTGCCAGCAGTGACTCGGGCAGCTATGGCTACACCTTC
few | TRBJ1-1 | TRBV5-1 | - | CASNPALGVTEAFF | TGCGCCAGCAATCCAGCGCTGGGAGTCACTGAAGCTTTCTTT
few | TRBJ2-4 | TRBV7-8 | - | CASSRLSGIQYF | TGTGCCAGCAGCCGGCTAAGTGGCATTCAGTACTTC
few | TRBJ2-5 | TRBV7-2 | - | CASSSGARQETQYF | TGTGCCAGCAGCTCGGGAGCGAGGCAAGAGACCCAGTACTTC
- | TRBJ2-1 | TRBV28 | - | CASSSYSNNEQFF | TGTGCCAGCAGTTCCTACTCAAACAATGAGCAGTTCTTC
few | TRBJ1-1 | TRBV4-1 | - | CASSPLGLGGAFF | TGCGCCAGCAGCCCCTTAGGTTTAGGGGGAGCTTTCTTT
few | TRBJ1-4 | TRBV20-1 | - | CSGWEGMNEKLFF | TGCAGTGGCTGGGAGGGAATGAATGAAAAACTGTTTTTT
few | TRBJ1-2 | TRBV5-1 | - | CASSSVNIPGGYTF | TGCGCCAGCAGCTCGGTAAACATCCCCGGGGGCTACACCTTC
- | TRBJ2-5 | TRBV11-3 | TRBD2 | CASSLGEGQTQYF | TGTGCCAGCAGCTTAGGGGAGGGCCAGACCCAGTACTTC
once | TRBJ1-3 | TRBV11-2 | - | CASSLRVDYRGNTIYF | TGTGCCAGCAGCTTACGGGTGGATTATCGGGGAAACACCATATATTTT
few | TRBJ1-1 | TRBV5-1 | TRBD1 | CASSWTGNQNTEAFF | TGCGCCAGCAGCTGGACAGGTAACCAGAACACTGAAGCTTTCTTT
few | TRBJ2-3 | TRBV7-2 | - | CASSLEFPDTQYF | TGTGCCAGCAGCTTAGAATTTCCAGATACGCAGTATTTT
- | TRBJ1-1 | TRBV9 | - | CASSVGGRNTEAFF | TGTGCCAGCAGCGTAGGGGGCCGGAACACTGAAGCTTTCTTT
few | TRBJ2-7 | TRBV10-3 | - | CAISAVGEQYF | TGTGCCATCAGTGCGGTAGGAGAGCAGTACTTC
few | TRBJ2-1 | TRBV6-5 | - | CASSNYLGEGNEQFF | TGTGCCAGCAGCAACTATCTGGGGGAAGGCAATGAGCAGTTCTTC
many | TRBJ1-1 | TRBV7-9 | - | CASSSPTGARTEAFF | TGTGCCAGCAGCTCACCCACGGGGGCTAGGACTGAAGCTTTCTTT
- | TRBJ1-2 | TRBV25-1 | - | CASSEGGDYGYTF | TGTGCCAGCAGTGAGGGGGGTGACTATGGCTACACCTTC
- | TRBJ1-2 | TRBV12-3/TRBV12-4 | - | CASSLGPGTGSYGYTF | TGTGCCAGCAGTTTAGGTCCCGGGACGGGTAGCTATGGCTACACCTTC
- | TRBJ2-2 | TRBV11-2 | TRBD2 | CASSPSGGRSGELFF | TGTGCCAGCAGCCCTAGCGGGGGGAGGTCCGGGGAGCTGTTTTTT
few | TRBJ2-1 | TRBV24-1 | TRBD1 | CATSDSGQGRGDEQFF | TGTGCCACCAGTGATTCCGGACAGGGGAGGGGGGATGAGCAGTTCTTC
few | TRBJ2-3 | TRBV4-1 | - | CASSQDEAQYF | TGCGCCAGCAGCCAAGACGAGGCGCAGTATTTT
few | TRBJ1-5 | TRBV4-2 | TRBD1 | CASSRNTRDRGGQPQHF | TGTGCCAGCAGCCGAAATACCCGGGACAGGGGTGGTCAGCCCCAGCATTTT
few | TRBJ1-2 | TRBV4-3 | - | CASSQEKGPRGYGYTF | TGCGCCAGCAGCCAAGAGAAAGGCCCCCGGGGCTATGGCTACACCTTC
- | TRBJ2-7 | TRBV7-2 | - | CASSRGQGHYEQYF | TGTGCCAGCAGCCGCGGGCAGGGTCATTACGAGCAGTACTTC
few | TRBJ1-6 | TRBV7-3 | - | CASSLTGAPLHF | TGTGCCAGCAGCTTAACGGGTGCACCCCTCCACTTT
- | TRBJ2-3 | TRBV27 | - | CTSGTDTQYF | TGTACCTCGGGGACAGATACGCAGTATTTT
many | TRBJ1-5 | TRBV15 | - | CATSRDQNQPQHF | TGTGCCACCAGCAGAGATCAGAATCAGCCCCAGCATTTT
- | TRBJ2-5 | TRBV12-3/TRBV12-4 | - | CASSNQQGQGETQYF | TGTGCCAGCAGCAATCAACAGGGTCAGGGAGAGACCCAGTACTTC
- | TRBJ1-2 | TRBV4-3 | - | CASSPTVAGGYTF | TGCGCCAGCAGCCCGACCGTTGCTGGTGGCTACACCTTC
few | TRBJ1-6 | TRBV5-1 | - | CASSFGISPLHF | TGCGCCAGCAGCTTTGGGATCTCACCCCTCCACTTT
few | TRBJ2-5 | TRBV27 | TRBD1 | CASSAGTGIEAQYF | TGTGCCAGCAGTGCAGGGACAGGGATTGAGGCCCAGTACTTC
- | TRBJ1-4 | TRBV27 | TRBD1 | CATRPRGGHEKLFF | TGTGCCACCCGACCCAGGGGGGGACATGAAAAACTGTTTTTT
few | TRBJ1-6 | TRBV12-3/TRBV12-4 | TRBD1 | CASSKTGSGNSPLHF | TGTGCCAGCAGTAAGACAGGGAGTGGGAATTCACCCCTCCACTTT
- | TRBJ2-3 | TRBV7-9 | TRBD2 | CASSFHGGGNTQYF | TGTGCCAGCAGCTTTCATGGGGGAGGGAATACGCAGTATTTT
- | TRBJ2-1 | TRBV7-2 | - | CASSFGGLEQFF | TGTGCCAGCAGCTTTGGGGGCCTTGAGCAGTTCTTC
- | TRBJ1-4 | TRBV7-9 | - | CASSLSDGTVPLSGGEKLFF | TGTGCCAGCAGCTTATCGGACGGGACGGTCCCCTTATCGGGAGGTGAAAAACTGTTTTTT
- | TRBJ1-5 | TRBV11-2 | - | CASSPDLNQPQHF | TGTGCCAGCAGCCCGGATCTCAATCAGCCCCAGCATTTT
- | TRBJ2-7 | TRBV20-1 | TRBD2 | CSARFGGGGASAFYEQYF | TGCAGTGCTAGATTCGGAGGCGGGGGGGCCTCGGCTTTCTACGAGCAGTACTTC
few | TRBJ2-7 | TRBV12-3/TRBV12-4 | - | CASSPGAGRGPGEQYF | TGTGCCAGCAGTCCTGGGGCAGGGAGAGGGCCGGGTGAGCAGTACTTC
few | TRBJ2-1 | TRBV5-1 | TRBD1 | CASSNRDRNNEQFF | TGCGCCAGCAGCAACCGGGACAGAAACAATGAGCAGTTCTTC
- | TRBJ2-2 | TRBV4-3 | - | CASSQDSPAYEAFIGELFF | TGCGCCAGCAGCCAAGATTCTCCAGCCTACGAAGCTTTTATCGGGGAGCTGTTTTTT
- | TRBJ1-3 | TRBV6-1 | - | CASSETSSGNTIYF | TGTGCCAGCAGTGAAACCAGCTCTGGAAACACCATATATTTT
- | TRBJ1-1 | TRBV28 | - | CASSFRGGTEAFF | TGTGCCAGCAGTTTCCGAGGGGGCACTGAAGCTTTCTTT
- | TRBJ1-2 | TRBV14 | - | CASSAGLGFDYTF | TGTGCCAGCAGCGCGGGTTTGGGTTTTGACTACACCTTC
few | TRBJ1-4 | TRBV7-2 | - | CASSLAAGRAEKLFF | TGTGCCAGCAGCTTAGCGGCAGGGCGGGCCGAAAAACTGTTTTTT
few | TRBJ1-3 | TRBV12-3/TRBV12-4 | - | CASSTGTTGDTIYF | TGTGCCAGCAGTACAGGGACAACTGGAGACACCATATATTTT
- | TRBJ2-7 | TRBV19 | - | CASSMGWGSLYEQYF | TGTGCCAGTAGTATGGGTTGGGGGTCCCTCTACGAGCAGTACTTC
- | TRBJ2-1 | TRBV2 | - | CANRGGNNEQFF | TGTGCCAACCGAGGGGGGAACAATGAGCAGTTCTTC
few | TRBJ1-6 | TRBV9 | - | CASSPRISSYNSPLHF | TGTGCCAGCAGCCCCCGGATTAGCTCCTATAATTCACCCCTCCACTTT